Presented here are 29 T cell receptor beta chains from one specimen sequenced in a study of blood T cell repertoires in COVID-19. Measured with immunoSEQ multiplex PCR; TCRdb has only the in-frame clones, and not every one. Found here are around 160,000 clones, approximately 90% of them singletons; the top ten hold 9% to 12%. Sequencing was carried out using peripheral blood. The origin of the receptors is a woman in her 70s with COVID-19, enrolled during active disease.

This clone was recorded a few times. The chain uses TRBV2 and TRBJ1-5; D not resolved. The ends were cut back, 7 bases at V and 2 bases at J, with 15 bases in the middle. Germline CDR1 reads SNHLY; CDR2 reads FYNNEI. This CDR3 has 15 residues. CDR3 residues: CASKRREGGNQPQHF. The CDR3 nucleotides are TGTGCCAGCAAGAGGAGGGAGGGCGGCAATCAGCCCCAGCATTTT.

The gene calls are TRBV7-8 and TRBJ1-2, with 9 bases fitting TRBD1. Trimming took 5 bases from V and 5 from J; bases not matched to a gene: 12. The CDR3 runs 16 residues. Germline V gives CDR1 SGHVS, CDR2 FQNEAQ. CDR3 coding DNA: TGTGCCAGCAGCACCGGAGGGACAGGGAGGAGTTATGGCTACACCTTC. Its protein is CASSTGGTGRSYGYTF.

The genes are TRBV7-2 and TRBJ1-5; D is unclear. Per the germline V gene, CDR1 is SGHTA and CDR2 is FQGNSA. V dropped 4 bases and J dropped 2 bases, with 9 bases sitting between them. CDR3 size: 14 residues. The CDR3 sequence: CASSSTGGNQPQHF. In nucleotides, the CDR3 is TGTGCCAGCAGCTCGACCGGGGGCAATCAGCCCCAGCATTTT.

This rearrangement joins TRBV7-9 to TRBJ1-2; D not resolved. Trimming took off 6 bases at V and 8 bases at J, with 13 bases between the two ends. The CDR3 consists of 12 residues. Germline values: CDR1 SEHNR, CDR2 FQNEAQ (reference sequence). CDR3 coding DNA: TGTGCCAGCAGTGAGGACCGGAGGGGCTACACCTTC. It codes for CASSEDRRGYTF.

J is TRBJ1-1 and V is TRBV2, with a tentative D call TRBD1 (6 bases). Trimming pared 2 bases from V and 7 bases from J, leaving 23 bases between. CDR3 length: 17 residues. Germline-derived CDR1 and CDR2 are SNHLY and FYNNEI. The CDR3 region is CASSEWKGVPTFLEAFF. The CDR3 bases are TGTGCCAGCAGTGAATGGAAGGGGGTGCCCACATTTCTTGAAGCTTTCTTT.

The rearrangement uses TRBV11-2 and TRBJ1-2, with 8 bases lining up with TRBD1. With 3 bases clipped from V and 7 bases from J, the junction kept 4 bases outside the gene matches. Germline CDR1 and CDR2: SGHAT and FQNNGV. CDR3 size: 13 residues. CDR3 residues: CASSFDRGTGYTF. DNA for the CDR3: TGTGCCAGCAGCTTCGACAGGGGAACTGGCTACACCTTC.

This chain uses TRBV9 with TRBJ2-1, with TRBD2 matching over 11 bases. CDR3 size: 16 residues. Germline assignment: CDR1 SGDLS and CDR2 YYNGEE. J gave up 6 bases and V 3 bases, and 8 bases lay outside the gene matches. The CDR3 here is CASSAPTSGASNEQFF. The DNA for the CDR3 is TGTGCCAGCAGCGCCCCGACTAGCGGGGCTTCCAATGAGCAGTTCTTC.

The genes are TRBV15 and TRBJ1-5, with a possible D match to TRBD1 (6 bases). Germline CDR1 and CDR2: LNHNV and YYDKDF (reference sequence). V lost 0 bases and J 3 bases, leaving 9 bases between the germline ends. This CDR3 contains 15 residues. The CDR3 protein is CATSRDRQVNQPQHF. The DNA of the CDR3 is TGTGCCACCAGCAGAGATCGACAGGTCAATCAGCCCCAGCATTTT.

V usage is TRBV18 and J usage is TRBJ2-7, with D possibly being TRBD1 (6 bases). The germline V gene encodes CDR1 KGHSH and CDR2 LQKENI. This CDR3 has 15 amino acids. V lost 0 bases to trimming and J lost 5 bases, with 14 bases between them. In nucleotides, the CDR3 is TGTGCCAGCTCACCACCCCCCAGGGGTGTCGACGAGCAGTACTTC. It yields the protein CASSPPPRGVDEQYF.

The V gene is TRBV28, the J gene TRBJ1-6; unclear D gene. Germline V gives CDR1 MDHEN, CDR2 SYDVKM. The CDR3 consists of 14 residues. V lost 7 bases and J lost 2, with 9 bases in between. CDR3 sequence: CASNTRTYNSPLHF. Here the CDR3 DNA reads TGTGCCAGCAACACAAGAACCTATAATTCACCCCTCCACTTT.

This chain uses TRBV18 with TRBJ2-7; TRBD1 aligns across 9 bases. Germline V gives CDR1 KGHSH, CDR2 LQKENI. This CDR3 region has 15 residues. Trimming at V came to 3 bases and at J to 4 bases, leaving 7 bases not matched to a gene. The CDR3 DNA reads TGTGCCAGCTCACCGGGGACAGGGAGGTTATACGAGCAGTACTTC. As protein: CASSPGTGRLYEQYF.

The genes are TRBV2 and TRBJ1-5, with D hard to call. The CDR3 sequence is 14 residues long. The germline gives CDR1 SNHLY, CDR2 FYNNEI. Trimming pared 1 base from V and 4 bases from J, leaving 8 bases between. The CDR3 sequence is CASSEGARNQPQHF. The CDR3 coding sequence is TGTGCCAGCAGTGAAGGGGCAAGAAATCAGCCCCAGCATTTT.

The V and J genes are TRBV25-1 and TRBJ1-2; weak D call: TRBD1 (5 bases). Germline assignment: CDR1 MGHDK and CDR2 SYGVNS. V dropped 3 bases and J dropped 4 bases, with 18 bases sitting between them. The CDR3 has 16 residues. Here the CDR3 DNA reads TGTGCCAGCAGTGAGACACAGGACGGTCGGAGCTATGGCTACACCTTC. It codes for CASSETQDGRSYGYTF.

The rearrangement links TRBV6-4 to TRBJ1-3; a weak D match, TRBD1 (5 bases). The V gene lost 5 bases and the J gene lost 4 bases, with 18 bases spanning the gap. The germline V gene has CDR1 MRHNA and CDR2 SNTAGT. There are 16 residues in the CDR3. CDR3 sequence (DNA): TGTGCCAGCAGTACAGTGCAGGGTCAGGCGGGAAACACCATATATTTT. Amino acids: CASSTVQGQAGNTIYF.

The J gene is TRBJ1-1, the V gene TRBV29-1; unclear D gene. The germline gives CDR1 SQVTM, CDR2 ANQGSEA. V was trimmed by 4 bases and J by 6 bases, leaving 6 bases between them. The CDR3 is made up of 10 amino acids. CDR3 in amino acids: CSVGQAEAFF. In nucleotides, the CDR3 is TGCAGCGTTGGACAAGCTGAAGCTTTCTTT.

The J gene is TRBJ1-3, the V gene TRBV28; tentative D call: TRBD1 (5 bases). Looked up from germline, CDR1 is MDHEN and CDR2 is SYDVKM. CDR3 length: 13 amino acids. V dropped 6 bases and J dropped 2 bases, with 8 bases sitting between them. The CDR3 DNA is TGTGCCAGCAGCACGGGGGCTGGAAACACCATATATTTT. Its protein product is CASSTGAGNTIYF.

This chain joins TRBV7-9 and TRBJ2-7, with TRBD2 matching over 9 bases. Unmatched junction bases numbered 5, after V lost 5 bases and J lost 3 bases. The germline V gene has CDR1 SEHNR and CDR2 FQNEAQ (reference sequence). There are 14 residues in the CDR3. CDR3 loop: CASSHSTSGYEQYF. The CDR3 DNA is TGTGCCAGCAGCCACTCGACTAGCGGCTACGAGCAGTACTTC.

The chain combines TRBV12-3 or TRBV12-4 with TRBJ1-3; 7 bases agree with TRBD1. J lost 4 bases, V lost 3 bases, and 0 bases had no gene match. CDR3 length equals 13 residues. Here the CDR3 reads CASSLGQGNTIYF. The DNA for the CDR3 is TGTGCCAGCAGTTTGGGACAGGGAAACACCATATATTTT.

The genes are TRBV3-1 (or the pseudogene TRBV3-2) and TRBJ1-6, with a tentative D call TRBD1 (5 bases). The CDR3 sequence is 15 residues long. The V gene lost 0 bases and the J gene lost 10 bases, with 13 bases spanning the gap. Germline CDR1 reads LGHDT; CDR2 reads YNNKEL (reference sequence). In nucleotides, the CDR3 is TGTGCCAGCAGCCAAGAAAGGGCCCAGGGATCACCCCTCCACTTT. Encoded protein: CASSQERAQGSPLHF.

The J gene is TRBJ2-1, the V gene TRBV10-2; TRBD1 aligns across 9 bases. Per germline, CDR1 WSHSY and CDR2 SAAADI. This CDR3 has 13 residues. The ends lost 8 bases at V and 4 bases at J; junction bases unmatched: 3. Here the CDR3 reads CASGTGIYNEQFF. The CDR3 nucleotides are TGCGCCAGCGGGACAGGGATTTACAATGAGCAGTTCTTC.

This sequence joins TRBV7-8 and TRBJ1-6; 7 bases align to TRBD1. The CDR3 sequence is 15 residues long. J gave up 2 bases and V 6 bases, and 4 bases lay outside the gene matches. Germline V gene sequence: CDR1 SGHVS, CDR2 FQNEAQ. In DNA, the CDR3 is TGTGCCAGCAGACGACAGGGCACCTATAATTCACCCCTCCACTTT. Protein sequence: CASRRQGTYNSPLHF.

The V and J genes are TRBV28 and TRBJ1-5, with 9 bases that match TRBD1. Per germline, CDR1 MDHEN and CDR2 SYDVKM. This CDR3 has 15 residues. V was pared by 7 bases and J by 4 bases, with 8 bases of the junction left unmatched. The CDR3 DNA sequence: TGTGCCAGCACCTTCATAGGGACAGGGAATCAGCCCCAGCATTTT. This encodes CASTFIGTGNQPQHF.

CDR3 nucleotide sequence: TGCGCCAGCAGGGTGACAGTGAACACTGAAGCTTTCTTT. Its translation: CASRVTVNTEAFF. The chain carries TRBV10-1 and TRBJ1-1, with D tentatively TRBD1 (5 bases). V dropped 6 bases and J dropped 0 bases, with 8 bases sitting between them. Germline lookup yields CDR1 WNHNN and CDR2 SYGVQD (reference sequence). This CDR3 comprises 13 residues.

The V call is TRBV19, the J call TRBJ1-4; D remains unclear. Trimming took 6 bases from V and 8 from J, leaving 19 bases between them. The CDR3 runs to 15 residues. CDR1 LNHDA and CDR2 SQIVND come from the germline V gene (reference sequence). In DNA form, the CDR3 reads TGTGCCAGTAGCAACCCCAGGTCCGGCGGGGAAAAACTGTTTTTT. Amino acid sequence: CASSNPRSGGEKLFF.

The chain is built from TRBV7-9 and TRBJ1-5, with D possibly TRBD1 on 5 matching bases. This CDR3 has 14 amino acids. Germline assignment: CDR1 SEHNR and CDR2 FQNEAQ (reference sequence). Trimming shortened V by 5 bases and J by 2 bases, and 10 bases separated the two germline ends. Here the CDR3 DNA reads TGTGCCAGCAGCCGGGACTCCGGCAATCAGCCCCAGCATTTT. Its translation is CASSRDSGNQPQHF.

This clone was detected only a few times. The CDR3 is CATARGRYYGYTF. The DNA of the CDR3 is TGTGCCACGGCGAGGGGGCGCTACTATGGCTACACCTTC. V usage is TRBV15 and J usage is TRBJ1-2, with 7 bases identical to TRBD1. The germline gives CDR1 LNHNV, CDR2 YYDKDF (reference sequence). There are 13 residues in the CDR3. J lost 3 bases, V lost 9 bases, and 7 bases had no gene match. Supplemented by reference TRBV15 and TRBJ1-2, the full variable domain reads DAMVIQNPRYQVTQFGKPVTLSCSQTLNHNVMYWYQQKSSQAPKLLFHYYDKDFNNEADTPDNFQSRRPNTSFCFLDIRSPGLGDTAMYLCATARGRYYGYTFGSGTRLTVV.

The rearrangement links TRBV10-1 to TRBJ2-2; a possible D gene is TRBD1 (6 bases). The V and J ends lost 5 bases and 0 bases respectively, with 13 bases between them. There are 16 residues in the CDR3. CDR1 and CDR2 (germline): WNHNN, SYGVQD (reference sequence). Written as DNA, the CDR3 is TGCGCCAGCAGTCCAAGAACAGGGACGAACACCGGGGAGCTGTTTTTT. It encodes CASSPRTGTNTGELFF.

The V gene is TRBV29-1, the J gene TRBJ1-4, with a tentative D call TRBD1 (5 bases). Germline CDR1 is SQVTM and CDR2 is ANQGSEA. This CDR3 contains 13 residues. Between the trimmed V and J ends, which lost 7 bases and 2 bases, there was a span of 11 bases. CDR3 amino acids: CSAGGGTNEKLFF. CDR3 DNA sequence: TGCAGCGCCGGGGGAGGGACTAATGAAAAACTGTTTTTT.

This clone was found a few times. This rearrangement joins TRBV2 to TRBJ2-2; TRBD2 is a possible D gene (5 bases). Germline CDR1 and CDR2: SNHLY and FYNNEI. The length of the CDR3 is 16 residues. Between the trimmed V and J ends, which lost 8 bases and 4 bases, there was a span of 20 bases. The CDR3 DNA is TGTGCCAGCGGCCCTACAGAGGGCTTGAGCACCGGGGAGCTGTTTTTT. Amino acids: CASGPTEGLSTGELFF.